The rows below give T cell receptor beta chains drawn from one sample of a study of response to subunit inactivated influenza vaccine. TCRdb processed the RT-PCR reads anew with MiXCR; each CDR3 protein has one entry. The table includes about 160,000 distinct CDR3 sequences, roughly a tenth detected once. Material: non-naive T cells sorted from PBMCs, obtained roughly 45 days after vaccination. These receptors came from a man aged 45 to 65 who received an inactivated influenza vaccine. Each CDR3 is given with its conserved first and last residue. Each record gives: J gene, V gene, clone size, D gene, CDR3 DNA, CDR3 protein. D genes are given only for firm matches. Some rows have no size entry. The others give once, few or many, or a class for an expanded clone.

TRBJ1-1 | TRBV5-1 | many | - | TGCGCCAGCAGCCAGGGGCAATATACTGAAGCTTTCTTT | CASSQGQYTEAFF
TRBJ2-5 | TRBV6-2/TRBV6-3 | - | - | TGTGCCAGCAGTCCCGGACAGGGAGGGATGGAGACCCAGTACTTC | CASSPGQGGMETQYF
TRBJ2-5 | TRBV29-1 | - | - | TGCAGCGTTGAAGATGATCGGGGGAAAGAGACCCAGTACTTC | CSVEDDRGKETQYF
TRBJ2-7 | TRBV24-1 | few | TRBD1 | TGTGCCACCAGCCCCAGGACAGGGGGCAGCGAGCAGTACTTC | CATSPRTGGSEQYF
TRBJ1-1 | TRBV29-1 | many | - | TGCAGCGGTGGAGGAATGTCGGGTACTGAAGCTTTCTTT | CSGGGMSGTEAFF
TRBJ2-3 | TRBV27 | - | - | TGTGCCAGCAGTCAACTAGGGGGGCGGGGCACAGATACGCAGTATTTT | CASSQLGGRGTDTQYF
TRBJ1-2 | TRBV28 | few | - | TGTGCCAGCAGTTCCCCACCTGGGTACTATGGCTACACCTTC | CASSSPPGYYGYTF
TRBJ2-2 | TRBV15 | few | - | TGTGCCACCAGCCGTGCAAGGGGGAATGTCCCCGGGGAGCTGTTTTTT | CATSRARGNVPGELFF
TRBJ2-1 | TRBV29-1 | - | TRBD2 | TGCAGCGCCCGACTAGCGGGTAATGGTGAGCAGTTCTTC | CSARLAGNGEQFF
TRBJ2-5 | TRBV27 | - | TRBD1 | TGTGCCAGCAGTCCGGGACAGTGGGAGACCCAGTACTTC | CASSPGQWETQYF
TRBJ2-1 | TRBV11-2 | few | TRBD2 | TGTGCCAGCAGCTTCAATATGGCCGGGACTAGCGGTAAGAATGAGCAGTTCTTC | CASSFNMAGTSGKNEQFF
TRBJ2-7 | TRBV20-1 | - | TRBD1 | TGCAGTGCTAGAGATCTCCAAGGTCGGACAGGGAAAAACGAGCAGTACTTC | CSARDLQGRTGKNEQYF
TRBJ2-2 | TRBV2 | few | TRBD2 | TGTGCCAGCAGTACTAGCGGGAGATTGGCCGGGGAGCTGTTTTTT | CASSTSGRLAGELFF
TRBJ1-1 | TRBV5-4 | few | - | TGTGCCAGCAGCTTGGCTGACAGTGAAGCTTTCTTT | CASSLADSEAFF
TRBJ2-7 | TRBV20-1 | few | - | TGCAGTGCCGCCGGGACACAAGACTACGAGCAGTACTTC | CSAAGTQDYEQYF
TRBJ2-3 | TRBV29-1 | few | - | TGCGGGATATTGGGGGGTACCACAGATACGCAGTATTTT | CGILGGTTDTQYF
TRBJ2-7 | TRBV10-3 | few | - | TGTGCCAGCATGACAGAGCACTCCTACGAGCAGTACTTC | CASMTEHSYEQYF
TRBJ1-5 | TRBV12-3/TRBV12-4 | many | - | TGTGCCAGCAGTTCAGGGGACGGGAGCAATCAGCCCCAGCATTTT | CASSSGDGSNQPQHF
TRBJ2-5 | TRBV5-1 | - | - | TGCGCCAGCAGCCCGAGGACCGGAACCGGGGCCCAGTACTTC | CASSPRTGTGAQYF
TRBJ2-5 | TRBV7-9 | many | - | TGTGCCAGCAGCGGACTATCGGAGACCCAGTACTTC | CASSGLSETQYF
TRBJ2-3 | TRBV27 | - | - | TGTGCCAGCAGTTTTAAAACTAGCACAGATACGCAGTATTTT | CASSFKTSTDTQYF
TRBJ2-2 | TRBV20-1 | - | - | TGCAGTGCAAGTCCTCGGGGATCCGGGGAGCTGTTTTTT | CSASPRGSGELFF
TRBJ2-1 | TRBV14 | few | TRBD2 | TGTGCCAGCAGCCCCAAAAGACGACTAGCGGGAGGTGATGAGCAGTTCTTC | CASSPKRRLAGGDEQFF
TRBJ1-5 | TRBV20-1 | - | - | TGCAGTGCTAGAGCGTCGGGTCGTCAGCCCCAGCATTTT | CSARASGRQPQHF
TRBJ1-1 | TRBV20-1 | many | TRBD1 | TGCAGTGCTCTATCCGGGACAGGGGCAACTGAAGCTTTCTTT | CSALSGTGATEAFF
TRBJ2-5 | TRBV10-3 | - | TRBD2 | TGTGCCATCAGCGAAGAACGGGGGGTGGGGGAGACCCAGTACTTC | CAISEERGVGETQYF
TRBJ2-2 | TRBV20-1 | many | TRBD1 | TGCAGTGCTAAGCAGAGGACAGGGTTTGGCAACACCGGGGAGCTGTTTTTT | CSAKQRTGFGNTGELFF
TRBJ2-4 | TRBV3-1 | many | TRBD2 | TGTGCCAGCAGCCAAGCGGGGGGGCCGGAAAACATTCAGTACTTC | CASSQAGGPENIQYF
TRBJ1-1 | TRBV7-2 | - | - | TGTGCCAGCAGCTTGCAGGGTAGGCAGACTGAAGCTTTCTTT | CASSLQGRQTEAFF
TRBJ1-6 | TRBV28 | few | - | TGTGCCAGCCGACAGTCGGGCAGCTCACCCCTCCACTTT | CASRQSGSSPLHF
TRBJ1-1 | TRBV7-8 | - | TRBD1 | TGTGCCAGCAGCCTCCGCGAGGGGGCAAAAGCTTTCTTT | CASSLREGAKAFF
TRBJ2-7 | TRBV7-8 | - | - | TGTGCCAGCAGCTTAGCGATCGGGGACGAGCAGTACTTC | CASSLAIGDEQYF
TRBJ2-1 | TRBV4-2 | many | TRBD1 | TGTGCCAGCAGCCAAGGACAGGGCTCCTACAATGAGCAGTTCTTC | CASSQGQGSYNEQFF
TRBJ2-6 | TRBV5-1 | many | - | TGCGCCAGCAGCACGGACAGCTACTCTGGGGCCAACGTCCTGACTTTC | CASSTDSYSGANVLTF
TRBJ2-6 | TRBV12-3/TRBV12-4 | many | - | TGTGCCAGCAGTTTATGGAGGGTTTTCTCGGGCTCTGGGGCCAACGTCCTGACTTTC | CASSLWRVFSGSGANVLTF
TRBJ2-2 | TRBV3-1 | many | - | TGTGCCAGCAGCCAAGGGGGGGTCGGGGAGCTGTTTTTT | CASSQGGVGELFF
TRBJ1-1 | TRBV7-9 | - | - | TGTGCCAGCAGCCTTATCACGAAAAACACTGAAGCTTTCTTT | CASSLITKNTEAFF
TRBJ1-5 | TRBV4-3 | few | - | TGCGCCAGCAGCCAGGACGTCAATAGCAATCAGCCCCAGCATTTT | CASSQDVNSNQPQHF
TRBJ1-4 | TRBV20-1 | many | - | TGCAGTGCTAGAGTCTCGGGGGGTCTAGAAAAACTGTTTTTT | CSARVSGGLEKLFF
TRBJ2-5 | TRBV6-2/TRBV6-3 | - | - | TGTGCCAGCAGATCAAACGGCGGTCAGACCCAGTACTTC | CASRSNGGQTQYF
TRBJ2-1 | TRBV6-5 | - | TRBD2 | TGTGCCAGCAGTTACGGAGCGGGGGTATACAATGAGCAGTTCTTC | CASSYGAGVYNEQFF
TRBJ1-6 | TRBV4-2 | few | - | TGTGCCAGCAGCCAAGACGGGGAAGCCTCCTATAATTCACCCCTCCACTTT | CASSQDGEASYNSPLHF
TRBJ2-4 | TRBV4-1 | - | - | TGCGCCAGCAGCCAAGAAAGTCAACCGGAGGCAGACATTCAGTACTTC | CASSQESQPEADIQYF
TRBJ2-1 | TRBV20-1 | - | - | TGCAGTGCTAGACCAGTCGTCTCCTACAATGAGCAGTTCTTC | CSARPVVSYNEQFF
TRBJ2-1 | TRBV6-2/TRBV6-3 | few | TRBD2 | TGTGCCAGCAGTTACGGTATTAGCGGGAGGCATCAGTATGAGCAGTTCTTC | CASSYGISGRHQYEQFF
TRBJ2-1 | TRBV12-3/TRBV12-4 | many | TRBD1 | TGTGCCAGCAGCCCTCCGGGACAGGGTATTGAGCAGTTCTTC | CASSPPGQGIEQFF
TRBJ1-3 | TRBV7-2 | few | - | TGTGCCAGCAGCTCGACAAGGAGCCGGCACACCATATATTTT | CASSSTRSRHTIYF
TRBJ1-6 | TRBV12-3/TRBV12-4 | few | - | TGTGCCAGCAGTTTAGGACAGGCGTCACCCCTCCACTTT | CASSLGQASPLHF
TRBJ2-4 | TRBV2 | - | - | TGTGCCAGCAGATTCCAAGCGGACATTCAGTACTTC | CASRFQADIQYF
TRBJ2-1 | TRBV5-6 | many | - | TGTGCCAGCAGCTACGACTACCTGGGACAAAGTTACAATGAGCAGTTCTTC | CASSYDYLGQSYNEQFF
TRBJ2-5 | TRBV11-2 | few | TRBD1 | TGTGCCAGCAGCATAGGGACAGGGTCCCAGTACTTC | CASSIGTGSQYF
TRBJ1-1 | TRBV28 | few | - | TGTGCCACCACTCTTTTGAGGGGCGCGACTACTGAAGCTTTCTTT | CATTLLRGATTEAFF
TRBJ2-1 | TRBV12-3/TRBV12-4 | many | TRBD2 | TGTGCCAGCACCACGGGACTAGGGTCCTACAATGAGCAGTTCTTC | CASTTGLGSYNEQFF
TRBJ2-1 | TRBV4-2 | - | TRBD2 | TGTGCCATCGGCCCCGGGCTCCTCTGCGGGGGGGCCAATGAGCAGTTCTTC | CAIGPGLLCGGANEQFF
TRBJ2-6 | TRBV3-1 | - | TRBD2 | TGTGCCAGCAGCCAAGTGCTAGCGGGACGCCCCTCTGGGGCCAACGTCCTGACTTTC | CASSQVLAGRPSGANVLTF
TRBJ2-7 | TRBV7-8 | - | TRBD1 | TGTGCCAGCAGCTTAGGAGGGGGCTTCGAGCAGTACTTC | CASSLGGGFEQYF
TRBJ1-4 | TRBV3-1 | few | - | TGTGCCAGCAGCCAAGACACCGAAACAGAAAAACTGTTTTTT | CASSQDTETEKLFF
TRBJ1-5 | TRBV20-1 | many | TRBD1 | TGCAGTGCTAGAGATTTGGGACAGGGAGGTCAGCCCCAGCATTTT | CSARDLGQGGQPQHF